The clone carrying this TCR beta chain occurred a few times. This sample stems from a study of blood T cell repertoires in COVID-19. Study as a whole: Both acute and convalescent COVID-19 samples were obtained from the United States, Italy and Spain. PBMCs, B-cell-depleted T cells, or T cells were the source of the cDNA or gDNA that made up the material.

This CDR3 is built from 17 residues. Germline V CDR1 and CDR2: KGHSH, LQKENI. Trimming cost V 4 bases and J 4 bases; bases outside gene matches: 10. How the authors handled the data: Researchers report that nucleated cell counts were estimated from reference gene primer amplification. Profiling relied on immunoSEQ multiplex PCR, and the TCRdb table lists in-frame clones only, not all of them. V and J calls plus clone size are reproduced from that table; the DNA served to infer D and trimming. The sample lists roughly 100,000 clones; approximately 80% were seen once. The source material was peripheral blood. The receptor was isolated from a man aged 55-75 years with active or convalescent COVID-19. The chain employs TRBV18 and TRBJ1-3, with 10 bases fitting TRBD1. CDR3 sequence (DNA): TGTGCCAGCTCACATACCCAAGACAGGGGGCAAGGAAACACCATATATTTT. It codes for CASSHTQDRGQGNTIYF. The variable domain in full, with the rest retrieved from reference TRBV18 and TRBJ1-3, is NAGVMQNPRHLVRRRGQEARLRCSPMKGHSHVYWYRQLPEEGLKFMVYLQKENIIDESGMPKERFSAEFPKEGPSILRIQQVVRGDSAAYFCASSHTQDRGQGNTIYFGEGSWLTVV.